The 8 T cell receptor beta chains below were found in one sample sequenced in a study of OX40 agonist ivuxolimab in advanced cancers. Using immunoSEQ multiplex PCR, the repertoire was profiled, and TCRdb retains in-frame clones only, with some absent. The data show roughly 13,000 clones, more than 75% seen once. The sequences come from CD4+ or CD8+ T cells sorted from blood, collected in a trial of the OX40 agonist ivuxolimab. The receptors come from an adult with an advanced solid tumor such as melanoma, head and neck, liver or kidney cancer.

V gene TRBV7-9 combines with J gene TRBJ2-3, with 11 bases identical to TRBD2. CDR1 SEHNR and CDR2 FQNEAQ come from the germline V gene (reference sequence). Trimming removed 5 bases from V and 6 bases from J; junction bases left unmatched: 4. The CDR3 is 14 residues long. The CDR3 is CASSLSGRADTQYF. The CDR3 DNA sequence: TGTGCCAGCAGCCTTAGCGGGAGGGCGGATACGCAGTATTTT.

The chain joins TRBV7-8 to TRBJ2-1, with 11 positions matching TRBD2. The CDR3 loop spans 16 amino acids. V gave up 5 bases and J gave up 7 bases; unmatched junction bases: 10. Germline V gives CDR1 SGHVS, CDR2 FQNEAQ. The CDR3 coding sequence is TGTGCCAGCAGCGCCACTAGCGGGGGCGTCCGTAATGAGCAGTTCTTC. This gives the protein CASSATSGGVRNEQFF.

The CDR3 loop reads CASSYSRTSGGYEQYF. In nucleotides, the CDR3 is TGTGCCAGCAGTTACTCGCGGACTAGCGGGGGTTACGAGCAGTACTTC. The chain uses TRBV6-5 and TRBJ2-7, with TRBD2 matching 13 bases. Losses at the gene ends were 0 bases for V and 4 bases for J; bases not matched to a gene: 3. Germline V gives CDR1 MNHEY, CDR2 SVGAGI. This CDR3 has 16 residues.

The chain combines TRBV10-3 with TRBJ2-2; the D is unclear. V was cut by 0 bases and J by 6 bases, with 14 bases left in between. The CDR3 contains 16 residues. Germline CDR1 ENHRY, CDR2 SYGVKD. CDR3 sequence: CAISESQRSGPGELFF. CDR3 bases: TGTGCCATCAGTGAGTCTCAACGATCTGGCCCCGGGGAGCTGTTTTTT.

The gene calls are TRBV11-3 and TRBJ2-1, with TRBD1 matching over 9 bases. This CDR3 comprises 18 residues. V dropped 1 base and J dropped 7; count of bases not matched to a gene: 14. CDR1 is SGHNT, CDR2 YENEEA, per germline. The CDR3 here is CASSLVRGTGQGPNEQFF. The CDR3 DNA reads as TGTGCCAGCAGCTTAGTGCGGGGGACGGGACAGGGTCCGAATGAGCAGTTCTTC. The full variable domain, with the rest looked up from reference TRBV11-3 and TRBJ2-1, is EAGVVQSPRYKIIEKKQPVAFWCNPISGHNTLYWYLQNLGQGPELLIRYENEEAVDDSQLPKDRFSAERLKGVDSTLKIQPAELGDSAVYLCASSLVRGTGQGPNEQFFGPGTRLTVL.

This chain uses TRBV11-2 with TRBJ2-7; weak D call: TRBD1 (5 bases). The ends were cut back, 0 bases at V and 6 bases at J, with 12 bases in the middle. Germline lookup yields CDR1 SGHAT and CDR2 FQNNGV. The CDR3 has 14 residues. CDR3 sequence reads: CASSLDRVWGEQYF. CDR3 nucleotides: TGTGCCAGCAGCTTAGACAGGGTGTGGGGCGAGCAGTACTTC.

The rearrangement joins TRBV7-2 to TRBJ2-4; tentative D call: TRBD2 (6 bases). V was trimmed by 4 bases and J by 3 bases, leaving 13 bases between them. The germline gives CDR1 SGHTA, CDR2 FQGNSA. The CDR3 contains 15 residues. DNA of the CDR3: TGTGCCAGCAGCTCCCTCAGGGAGGACAAAAACATTCAGTACTTC. This codes for CASSSLREDKNIQYF.

Worth noting for this clone: This may be a read error: a much more frequent sequence differs by one nucleotide. The chain is built from TRBV5-4 and TRBJ2-3; 9 bases match TRBD2. The V gene end was trimmed by 4 bases and the J gene end by 0 bases; junction bases not matched to a gene: 12. The CDR3 has 18 residues. From germline, CDR1 is SGHNT and CDR2 YYREEE (reference sequence). The CDR3 protein is CASSQLGRGGPSTDTQYF. CDR3 nucleotide sequence: TGTGCCAGCAGCCAATTGGGGCGGGGGGGTCCTAGCACAGATACGCAGTATTTT. The variable domain in full, with the rest retrieved from reference TRBV5-4 and TRBJ2-3, is ETGVTQSPTHLIKTRGQQVTLRCSSQSGHNTVSWYQQALGQGPQFIFQYYREEENGRGNFPPRFSGLQFPNYSSELNVNALELDDSALYLCASSQLGRGGPSTDTQYFGPGTRLTVL.